Presented here are 3 T cell receptor beta chains from one specimen sequenced in a study of T cell responses to AZD1222 COVID-19 vaccine. TCRdb's table, derived via immunoSEQ multiplex PCR, lists solely in-frame clones and lacks some. Among about 160,000 clones listed, roughly nine tenths were seen once. The material was peripheral blood, obtained on day 0 of AZD1222 vaccination. These receptors were collected from an adult in good health.

This chain joins TRBV5-4 and TRBJ1-4; D ambiguous. Germline CDR1 and CDR2: SGHNT and YYREEE (reference sequence). CDR3 length: 14 residues. The V end was cut by 0 bases, the J end by 4 bases, with 7 bases between. The CDR3 region is CASSLDTNNEKLFF. As DNA, the CDR3 is TGTGCCAGCAGCTTGGATACTAATAATGAAAAACTGTTTTTT.

J is TRBJ1-2 and V is TRBV7-9; 9 nucleotides line up with TRBD1. The CDR3 totals 16 residues. V lost 5 bases, J lost 8 bases, and 15 bases stayed unmatched. Germline V gives CDR1 SEHNR, CDR2 FQNEAQ (reference sequence). Written as DNA, the CDR3 is TGTGCCAGCAGCCCCTGGTATGCCGGGACAGGGAGCGGCTACACCTTC. Its translation is CASSPWYAGTGSGYTF.

V gene TRBV18 combines with J gene TRBJ2-7; 9 bases line up with TRBD1. The trim removed 3 bases at V and 5 bases at J, leaving 2 bases unmatched. This CDR3 comprises 13 residues. Germline V lookup: CDR1 KGHSH, CDR2 LQKENI. The CDR3 nucleotides read TGTGCCAGCTCACCCGGGACAGGGAACGAGCAGTACGTC. This encodes CASSPGTGNEQYV.